Presented here are 13 T cell receptor beta chains from one specimen sequenced in a study of blood T cell repertoires in COVID-19. The assay was immunoSEQ multiplex PCR, and TCRdb's table has in-frame clones only and misses some. The sample includes about 120,000 clones, roughly 83% seen only once; the top ten take about 2.1%. The material sequenced was peripheral blood. Every receptor here comes from a man younger than 45 with acute or convalescent COVID-19.

The chain has TRBV29-1 and TRBJ2-7, with D possibly being TRBD2 (5 bases). The germline V gene encodes CDR1 SQVTM and CDR2 ANQGSEA. With 6 bases removed from V and 7 bases from J, the gap between germline ends came to 13 bases. The CDR3 has 11 residues. The CDR3 bases are TGCAGCGTCCTAGGGAGTGGGGAGCAGTACTTC. Translated, it gives CSVLGSGEQYF.

This clone appeared once. The chain couples TRBV3-1 (or the pseudogene TRBV3-2) to TRBJ1-2, with D perhaps TRBD1 (6 bases). Per germline, CDR1 LGHDT and CDR2 YNNKEL (reference sequence). V lost 4 bases, J lost 4 bases, and 19 bases lay in between. The CDR3 has 16 residues. CDR3 in DNA: TGTGCCAGCAGCCTGGCTCCGGGACACCCATCCTATGGCTACACCTTC. This encodes CASSLAPGHPSYGYTF.

The chain recombines TRBV5-1 with TRBJ2-3; 8 bases fit TRBD2. Unmatched junction bases numbered 8, after V lost 0 bases and J lost 2 bases. This CDR3 spans 17 amino acids. Germline values: CDR1 SGHRS, CDR2 YFSETQ. This chain's CDR3 is CASSLEGLGSITDTQYF. The CDR3 nucleotides are TGCGCCAGCAGCTTGGAGGGACTAGGAAGTATCACAGATACGCAGTATTTT.

The chain recombines TRBV10-1 with TRBJ2-4; D might be TRBD1 (5 bases). V was pared by 6 bases and J by 0 bases, with 9 bases between. Germline V CDR1 and CDR2: WNHNN, SYGVQD (reference sequence). The CDR3 sequence is 14 residues long. The CDR3 is CASRTALAKNIQYF. CDR3 nucleotides: TGCGCCAGCAGGACAGCCCTAGCCAAAAACATTCAGTACTTC.

This clone has just one count. This chain uses TRBV28 with TRBJ1-3; D unclear. CDR3 size: 17 residues. Trimming removed 2 bases from V and 4 bases from J, with 18 bases in between. Germline V gene lookup returns CDR1 MDHEN and CDR2 SYDVKM. Here the CDR3 reads CASSLGGRRNFGNTIYF. The CDR3 coding sequence is TGTGCCAGCAGTTTAGGAGGTCGGAGGAATTTCGGAAACACCATATATTTT.

This sequence joins TRBV29-1 and TRBJ1-2, with 8 bases fitting TRBD1. The germline V gene encodes CDR1 SQVTM and CDR2 ANQGSEA. The V and J ends lost 7 bases and 2 bases, in that order; junction bases with no gene match: 9. The CDR3 is made up of 14 amino acids. CDR3 DNA: TGCAGCGCCAAACCTCAGGGGGCCAACTATGGCTACACCTTC. It is translated as CSAKPQGANYGYTF.

The J gene is TRBJ2-7, the V gene TRBV4-1; 9 bases align to TRBD2. Germline-derived CDR1 and CDR2 are MGHRA and YSYEKL. The CDR3 is made up of 16 amino acids. V was clipped by 1 base and J by 0 bases; unmatched bases: 4. CDR3 nucleotide sequence: TGCGCCAGCAGCCAAGCCCTAGCGGGGCCCTCCTACGAGCAGTACTTC. The encoded protein is CASSQALAGPSYEQYF.

The chain recombines TRBV19 with TRBJ1-5, with 7 bases lining up with TRBD1. V shed 10 bases, J shed 5 bases, and the junction held 5 bases outside the gene matches. CDR1 and CDR2 (germline): LNHDA, SQIVND (reference sequence). The CDR3 totals 12 residues. CDR3 DNA sequence: TGTGCCACCCGGGACAGAGATCAGCCCCAGCATTTT. Translation gives CATRDRDQPQHF.

The chain has TRBV12-3 or TRBV12-4 and TRBJ2-1; no definite D call. The CDR3 is 12 residues long. Trimming shortened V by 6 bases and J by 9 bases, and 12 bases separated the two germline ends. This CDR3 reads CASRTPVGEQFF. The CDR3 DNA reads as TGTGCCAGCAGGACACCGGTGGGTGAGCAGTTCTTC.

The chain carries TRBV11-2 and TRBJ2-5, with D tentatively TRBD1 (6 bases). Trimming left V 4 bases short and J 5 bases short, with 20 bases between. This CDR3 has 16 residues. Germline V lookup: CDR1 SGHAT, CDR2 FQNNGV. The CDR3 sequence is CASSSESTGPRETQYF. For the CDR3, the DNA is TGTGCCAGCAGCTCGGAAAGTACAGGGCCCAGGGAGACCCAGTACTTC.

The table lists this clone with a few counts. J is TRBJ2-6 and V is TRBV5-1; D call uncertain. Germline lookup yields CDR1 SGHRS and CDR2 YFSETQ. Trimming stripped 0 bases from V and 0 bases from J, with 4 bases between. The CDR3 consists of 15 residues. The CDR3 here is CASSLGSSGANVLTF. CDR3 coding DNA: TGCGCCAGCAGCTTGGGGAGCTCTGGGGCCAACGTCCTGACTTTC.

This sequence joins TRBV4-2 and TRBJ2-1; 11 positions match TRBD2. Trimming took 5 bases from V and 8 from J; bases not matched to a gene: 11. This CDR3 has 16 amino acids. Looked up from germline, CDR1 is LGHNA and CDR2 is YNFKEQ. CDR3 sequence reads: CASSTPGLAAMDEQFF. CDR3 bases: TGTGCCAGCAGCACGCCGGGACTAGCGGCAATGGATGAGCAGTTCTTC.

The chain has TRBV11-2 and TRBJ2-1; 8 bases match TRBD2. The CDR3 loop spans 16 amino acids. CDR1 SGHAT and CDR2 FQNNGV come from the germline V gene. Trimming took 5 bases from V and 3 from J; bases not matched to a gene: 9. The CDR3: CASSTPGTRGYNEQFF. The CDR3 DNA reads TGTGCCAGCAGCACTCCCGGGACTAGAGGCTACAATGAGCAGTTCTTC.